One and the same sample provided the 20 T cell receptor beta chains below, sequenced in a study of T cell responses to AZD1222 COVID-19 vaccine (dated by TCRdb to about 2021). The time point label corresponds to: baseline before first vaccination. This specimen's treatment or condition label, per the study, means: meningococcal conjugate vaccine given as trial control. The library came from the immunoSEQ multiplex PCR assay. What TCRdb holds here is the immuneACCESS table cut down to in-frame rearrangements. Part of the clones is not present; checked against another copy, under half of the missing clones reflect an unresolved V gene, and the others are unexplained. The table for this sample lists 95,000 or so clones; about 90% of them were counted only once. The top ten clonotypes cover about 2.6% of the sample. This material consisted of peripheral blood, taken on day 0 of MenACWY control vaccination. Receptors originate from an adult in good health.

The chain recombines TRBV19 with TRBJ1-3; D might be TRBD1 (5 bases). The CDR3 runs 13 residues. Looked up from germline, CDR1 is LNHDA and CDR2 is SQIVND (reference sequence). The V gene lost 7 bases and the J gene lost 2 bases, with 9 bases spanning the gap. CDR3 DNA sequence: TGTGCCAGTAAAAGGGACCCTGGAAACACCATATATTTT. This sequence encodes CASKRDPGNTIYF.

The chain carries TRBV6-5 and TRBJ2-7, with TRBD1 matching 8 bases. J gave up 5 bases and V 2 bases, and 5 bases lay outside the gene matches. CDR3 length equals 14 residues. Per the germline V gene, CDR1 is MNHEY and CDR2 is SVGAGI. This chain's CDR3 is CASSYAGQGHEQYF. CDR3 in DNA: TGTGCCAGCAGTTACGCCGGACAGGGCCACGAGCAGTACTTC.

The chain employs TRBV14 and TRBJ2-5; weak D call: TRBD1 (6 bases). The germline V gene encodes CDR1 SGHDN and CDR2 FVKESK. V lost 1 base and J 3 bases, leaving 21 bases between the germline ends. This CDR3 spans 18 amino acids. CDR3 sequence reads: CASSQGWTVASIEETQYF. The CDR3 coding sequence is TGTGCCAGCAGCCAAGGGTGGACAGTAGCTAGCATAGAAGAGACCCAGTACTTC.

V is TRBV7-7 and J is TRBJ1-5, with D perhaps matching TRBD1 (5 bases). The length of the CDR3 is 13 residues. The germline V gene encodes CDR1 SSHAT and CDR2 FNYEAQ (reference sequence). CDR3 amino acids: CAVGSGAYQPQHF. CDR3 coding DNA: TGTGCTGTAGGGAGTGGGGCTTATCAGCCCCAGCATTTT.

J is TRBJ2-1 and V is TRBV4-1; TRBD2 aligns across 9 bases. Germline CDR1 and CDR2: MGHRA and YSYEKL. The CDR3 runs to 17 residues. J was trimmed by 5 bases and V by 3 bases; bases with no gene match: 11. The CDR3 DNA follows: TGCGCCAGCAGCCACCCTCGGGGTAGCGGGGGAGACAATGAGCAGTTCTTC. It translates to CASSHPRGSGGDNEQFF.

This clone was picked up one time. One end of the junction fails to match germline, which may point to a read error. The CDR3 region has the DNA TGTGCCAGCAGTCAACGGACAGGGAACAGTGAAGCTTTCTTT. It encodes CASSQRTGNSEAFF. This chain uses TRBV2 with TRBJ1-1; 8 positions agree with TRBD1. CDR1 is SNHLY, CDR2 FYNNEI, per germline. The CDR3 runs to 14 residues.

Only one count was recorded for this clone. The chain joins TRBV9 to TRBJ1-5; D might be TRBD1 (6 bases). V shed 0 bases and J shed 2 bases, with 12 bases lying between them. The germline V gene encodes CDR1 SGDLS and CDR2 YYNGEE. This CDR3 spans 16 amino acids. Here the CDR3 reads CASSVEQGQGNQPQHF. The CDR3 nucleotides are TGTGCCAGCAGCGTAGAGCAGGGGCAAGGCAATCAGCCCCAGCATTTT.

The genes are TRBV6-5 and TRBJ1-2; D might be TRBD1 (5 bases). Looked up from germline, CDR1 is MNHEY and CDR2 is SVGAGI. CDR3 size: 13 residues. Trimming pared 7 bases from V and 3 bases from J, leaving 12 bases between. CDR3 residues: CASTADKYYGYTF. CDR3 DNA sequence: TGTGCCAGCACCGCGGACAAATACTATGGCTACACCTTC.

The genes are TRBV18 and TRBJ2-1, with 9 bases aligning to TRBD2. Losses at the gene ends were 3 bases for V and 7 bases for J; bases not matched to a gene: 7. The CDR3 extends over 15 amino acids. The germline V gene encodes CDR1 KGHSH and CDR2 LQKENI. CDR3 DNA: TGTGCCAGCTCACCCTCAGCGGGGGGCCAGAATGAGCAGTTCTTC. Translating gives CASSPSAGGQNEQFF.

The rearrangement uses TRBV6-5 and TRBJ1-2; 7 bases are a match to TRBD1. The CDR3 has 15 residues. V was clipped by 7 bases and J by 4 bases; unmatched bases: 12. Germline lookup yields CDR1 MNHEY and CDR2 SVGAGI. The CDR3 bases are TGTGCCAGCACATCAATCTTCGGGACAGCCTATGGCTACACCTTC. It is translated as CASTSIFGTAYGYTF.

The V call is TRBV7-9, the J call TRBJ1-2; D not resolved. CDR3 length equals 13 residues. V lost 0 bases to trimming and J lost 8 bases, with 10 bases between them. The germline V gene has CDR1 SEHNR and CDR2 FQNEAQ (reference sequence). The CDR3 protein is CASSLAITEGYTF. The DNA of the CDR3 is TGTGCCAGCAGCTTAGCGATCACAGAAGGCTACACCTTC. The full variable domain, in which reference TRBV7-9 and TRBJ1-2 provide the parts outside the CDR3, is DTGVSQNPRHKITKRGQNVTFRCDPISEHNRLYWYRQTLGQGPEFLTYFQNEAQLEKSRLLSDRFSAERPKGSFSTLEIQRTEQGDSAMYLCASSLAITEGYTFGSGTRLTVV.

This chain connects TRBV5-4 to TRBJ1-2; D is undetermined. V was pared by 4 bases and J by 4 bases, with 17 bases between. The CDR3 has 15 amino acids. Germline CDR1 SGHNT, CDR2 YYREEE (reference sequence). The DNA of the CDR3 is TGTGCCAGCAGCCCAAACCCCGGTTCGGCCTATGGCTACACCTTC. This translates into CASSPNPGSAYGYTF.

The V call is TRBV6-5, the J call TRBJ1-3; D unclear. This CDR3 is built from 15 residues. Trimming left V 9 bases short and J 0 bases short, with 15 bases between. Germline CDR1 reads MNHEY; CDR2 reads SVGAGI. CDR3 sequence reads: CARNGVHSSGNTIYF. The CDR3 bases are TGTGCCAGGAACGGGGTCCATTCCTCTGGAAACACCATATATTTT.

The rearrangement uses TRBV27 and TRBJ2-1; 8 bases are a match to TRBD2. Germline V gives CDR1 MNHEY, CDR2 SMNVEV (reference sequence). Losses at the gene ends were 5 bases for V and 7 bases for J; bases not matched to a gene: 10. CDR3 length: 15 residues. CDR3 coding DNA: TGTGCCAGCAGTCTGGGGGTAGCGGGGACTAATGAGCAGTTCTTC. The encoded protein is CASSLGVAGTNEQFF.

This rearrangement joins TRBV19 to TRBJ1-4, with TRBD1 as a possible D gene (6 bases). CDR1 LNHDA and CDR2 SQIVND come from the germline V gene (reference sequence). This CDR3 spans 14 amino acids. V was shortened by 3 bases and J by 7 bases, with 12 bases between the two germline ends. Here the CDR3 reads CASSIRGGGEKLFF. DNA of the CDR3: TGTGCCAGTAGTATTCGGGGAGGGGGTGAAAAACTGTTTTTT.

The gene calls are TRBV4-1 and TRBJ1-4, with TRBD1 matching over 8 bases. V lost 0 bases and J lost 4; bases outside the gene matches: 4. The germline CDR1 and CDR2 sequences are MGHRA and YSYEKL. The CDR3 is 16 residues long. The CDR3 protein is CASSQEEGQVNEKLFF. The CDR3 region has the DNA TGCGCCAGCAGCCAAGAAGAGGGACAGGTTAATGAAAAACTGTTTTTT.

This chain uses TRBV2 with TRBJ1-5; 7 nucleotides line up with TRBD1. The CDR3 is 14 amino acids. V lost 6 bases, J lost 2 bases, and 4 bases stayed unmatched. CDR1 and CDR2 (germline): SNHLY, FYNNEI. The CDR3 region is CASSDRVGNQPQHF. DNA of the CDR3: TGTGCCAGCAGCGACAGGGTAGGCAATCAGCCCCAGCATTTT.

The chain couples TRBV5-5 to TRBJ2-7, with D possibly TRBD1 on 6 matching bases. V was shortened by 4 bases and J by 0 bases, with 14 bases between the two germline ends. The CDR3 extends over 15 amino acids. Germline CDR1 SGHKS, CDR2 YYEKEE (reference sequence). The CDR3 loop reads CASSPDRLSSYEQYF. Here the CDR3 DNA reads TGTGCCAGCAGCCCAGACAGGTTAAGCTCCTACGAGCAGTACTTC.

In its sample, this clone was seen a few times. The CDR3 protein is CASSLEPGTASPLHF. The CDR3 bases are TGTGCCAGCAGCTTAGAGCCTGGGACAGCTTCACCCCTCCACTTT. This sequence joins TRBV11-2 and TRBJ1-6; TRBD1 agrees at 7 bases. The CDR3 is made up of 15 amino acids. CDR1 SGHAT and CDR2 FQNNGV come from the germline V gene. Losses at the gene ends were 0 bases for V and 9 bases for J; bases not matched to a gene: 5.

The rearrangement links TRBV19 to TRBJ1-2; D possibly corresponds to TRBD1 (5 bases). This CDR3 spans 14 amino acids. Germline CDR1 LNHDA, CDR2 SQIVND (reference sequence). The V gene lost 1 base and the J gene lost 4 bases, with 10 bases spanning the gap. The CDR3 sequence is CASSIVGGSYGYTF. As DNA, the CDR3 is TGTGCCAGTAGTATAGTTGGGGGAAGCTATGGCTACACCTTC.